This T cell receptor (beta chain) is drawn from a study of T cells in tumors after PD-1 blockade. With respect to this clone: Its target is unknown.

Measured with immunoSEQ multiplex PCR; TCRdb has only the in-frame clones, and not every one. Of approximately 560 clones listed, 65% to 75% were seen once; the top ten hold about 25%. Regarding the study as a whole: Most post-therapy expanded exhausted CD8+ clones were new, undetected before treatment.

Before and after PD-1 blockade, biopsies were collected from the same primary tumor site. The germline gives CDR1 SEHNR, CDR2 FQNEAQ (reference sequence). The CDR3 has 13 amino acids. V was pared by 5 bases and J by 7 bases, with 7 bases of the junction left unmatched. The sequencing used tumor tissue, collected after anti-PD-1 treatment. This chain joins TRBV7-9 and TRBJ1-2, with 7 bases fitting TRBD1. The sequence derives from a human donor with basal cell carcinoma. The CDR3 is CASSEGAGTGYTF. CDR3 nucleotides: TGTGCCAGCAGCGAGGGGGCAGGGACTGGCTACACCTTC.